The 3 T cell receptor beta chains below all came from one sample that was sequenced in a study of T cells expressing NK-cell markers. TCRdb reanalyzed the 5' RACE reads and collapses them to one entry per CDR3 protein, without DNA. The repertoire table contains fewer than 400,000 distinct CDR3 sequences. Sequenced: blood T cells: a sorted CD56 or NKG2C T cell subset, CD4+ or CD8+ T cells, or bulk PBMC T cells (not recorded which). The receptors stem from a man aged 18 to 69 in good health.

V and J are TRBV18 and TRBJ2-7; lacking DNA, the TRBD1 call made by TCRdb goes unchecked. Germline CDR1 reads KGHSH; CDR2 reads LQKENI. This CDR3 contains 16 residues. CDR3 sequence: CASSPYGTGGSYEQYF. Combining the CDR3 with reference TRBV18 and TRBJ2-7 gives the whole variable domain NAGVMQNPRHLVRRRGQEARLRCSPMKGHSHVYWYRQLPEEGLKFMVYLQKENIIDESGMPKERFSAEFPKEGPSILRIQQVVRGDSAAYFCASSPYGTGGSYEQYFGPGTRLTVT.

V and J are TRBV30 and TRBJ1-5. This CDR3 is built from 15 residues. Germline lookup yields CDR1 GTSNPN and CDR2 SVGIG (reference sequence). The CDR3 spells CAWSDSPSLYQPQHF.

The chain joins TRBV6-5 to TRBJ2-5; the D call of TRBD1 rests on TCRdb alone, since no DNA is present to check it. The germline CDR1 and CDR2 sequences are MNHEY and SVGAGI. The CDR3 extends over 15 amino acids. The CDR3 is CASSYSFSGLETQYF.